Listed below are T cell receptor beta chains from one sample, sequenced in a study of T cells in tumors after PD-1 blockade. Here immunoSEQ multiplex PCR was the method, and the copy in TCRdb shows in-frame clones only, minus some. The data hold roughly 50,000 clones, with more than 75% observed a single time. This specimen consisted of PBMCs, obtained before anti-PD-1 treatment. These receptors came from a human donor with basal cell carcinoma. The CDR3 runs from the conserved cysteine through the conserved F or W. The D gene is left open where the match is weak. Size is omitted from some rows. Given values are once, few, many or a class for expanded clones.

v_call	j_call	clone_size	d_call	cdr3_nt	cdr3_aa
TRBV21-1	TRBJ1-2	-	-	TGTGCCAGCATTTTAGTTGACGCTCCGTCGGACTTCGGGCGACAGGTTGCTAACTATGGCTACACCTTC	CASILVDAPSDFGRQVANYGYTF
TRBV28	TRBJ1-1	-	-	TGTGCCAGCAGTTACAGGAACACTGAAGCTTTCTTT	CASSYRNTEAFF
TRBV2	TRBJ1-1	-	-	TGTGCCAGCACCGAGGGTGGCCTCAACACTGAAGCTTTCTTT	CASTEGGLNTEAFF
TRBV2	TRBJ2-1	-	TRBD2	TGTGCCAGCAGTGCGGGACTAGCGGGGGCGGGGGAGCAGTTCTTC	CASSAGLAGAGEQFF
TRBV30	TRBJ1-2	-	-	TGTGCCTGGAGATTCTGGGGGCAGAGCTATGGCTACACCTTC	CAWRFWGQSYGYTF
TRBV28	TRBJ1-5	-	-	TGTGCCAGCAGTTTCCTAATTAGCAATCAGCCCCAGCATTTT	CASSFLISNQPQHF
TRBV18	TRBJ1-5	-	TRBD1	TGTGCCAGCTCAAACGGACAGGACCCTAGCAATCAGCCCCAGCATTTT	CASSNGQDPSNQPQHF
TRBV10-3	TRBJ1-2	-	-	TGTGCCATCAGTGAGTCGGCGAACTATGGCTACACCTTC	CAISESANYGYTF
TRBV6-1	TRBJ1-2	few	TRBD1	TGTGCCAGCAGTGAAGCGCTATTAGGGGGCCGAAACTATGGCTACACCTTC	CASSEALLGGRNYGYTF
TRBV5-1	TRBJ2-5	-	-	TGCGCCAGCAGCTTGGGGGGGGGCTCCCCAGAGACCCAGTACTTC	CASSLGGGSPETQYF
TRBV6-5	TRBJ1-1	once	-	TGTGCCAGCAGACAGGGAAACACTGAAGCTTTCTTT	CASRQGNTEAFF
TRBV6-1	TRBJ1-1	medium-sized	-	TGTGCCAGCAGTGAAGGATTGGGGGCCACTGAAGCTTTCTTT	CASSEGLGATEAFF
TRBV6-6	TRBJ2-3	-	-	TGTGCCAGCATAGGATTCCCAGATACGCAGTATTTT	CASIGFPDTQYF
TRBV6-6	TRBJ1-4	-	-	TGTGCCAGCAGCTCCCAAGGTATCAACAGGGACTTAACGACGGGGGAAAAACTGTTTTTT	CASSSQGINRDLTTGEKLFF
TRBV12-3/TRBV12-4	TRBJ2-5	-	TRBD2	TGTGCCAGCAGTTTAACTAGCGGGCAGACCCAGTACTTC	CASSLTSGQTQYF
TRBV6-5	TRBJ2-7	-	TRBD2	TGTGCCAGCAGTTTTGGAGCGGGAAGCTCCTACGAGCAGTACTTC	CASSFGAGSSYEQYF
TRBV7-9	TRBJ2-1	few	-	TGTGCCAGCAGCTTGGACAATGAGCAGTTCTTC	CASSLDNEQFF
TRBV6-5	TRBJ2-2	-	-	TGTGCCAGCAGTTACTCGAGATCCGGGGAGCTGTTTTTT	CASSYSRSGELFF
TRBV4-1	TRBJ2-5	-	-	TGCGCCAGCAGCCAAGATCAGGCTAAGTTGGAGACCCAGTACTTC	CASSQDQAKLETQYF
TRBV19	TRBJ1-5	few	-	TGTGCCAGTTGGAATATGGGGACGGGGAACAATCAGCCCCAGCATTTT	CASWNMGTGNNQPQHF
TRBV9	TRBJ2-3	-	-	TGTGCCAGCAGCGGCGGGGGCTCAGATACGCAGTATTTT	CASSGGGSDTQYF
TRBV6-5	TRBJ1-5	-	-	TGTGCCAGCAGGGCTGCAAGATACGATCAGCCCCAGCATTTT	CASRAARYDQPQHF
TRBV3-1/TRBV3-2	TRBJ2-2	-	TRBD1	TGTGCCAGCAGTATTACAGGGGGCTCAAACACCGGGGAGCTGTTTTTT	CASSITGGSNTGELFF
TRBV18	TRBJ1-1	-	-	TGTGCCAGCTCGTACGAGTTGAACACTGAAGCTTTCTTT	CASSYELNTEAFF
TRBV28	TRBJ1-5	few	-	TGTGCCAGCAGTTTTTTGGTAATCCGGGGCCTTAGCAATCAGCCCCAGCATTTT	CASSFLVIRGLSNQPQHF
TRBV18	TRBJ1-1	once	TRBD1	TGTGCCAGCTCACCAGGGGGACAGGGGCGCCGCACTGAAGCTTTCTTT	CASSPGGQGRRTEAFF
TRBV4-1	TRBJ2-7	-	-	TGCGCCAGCAGCCAGAATTGGGGCTACGAGCAGTACTTC	CASSQNWGYEQYF
TRBV3-1/TRBV3-2	TRBJ1-1	-	-	TGTGCCAGCAGCCTCAGGGGTGGAACTGAAGCTTTCTTT	CASSLRGGTEAFF